This entry lists 12 T cell receptor beta chains sequenced from one sample in a study of OX40 agonist ivuxolimab in advanced cancers. The repertoire was sequenced with immunoSEQ multiplex PCR; TCRdb's copy has only in-frame clones and lacks some. The repertoire holds tens of thousands of clones, less than 95% seen once, with about 1.7% in the top ten. The material sequenced was CD4+ or CD8+ T cells sorted from blood, taken in a trial of the OX40 agonist ivuxolimab. The origin of the receptors is an adult with an advanced solid tumor such as melanoma, head and neck, liver or kidney cancer.

The chain couples TRBV6-6 to TRBJ2-7; 10 bases are shared with TRBD2. CDR1 is MNHNY, CDR2 SVGAGI, per germline (reference sequence). With V trimmed by 7 bases and J by 5 bases, 8 bases remained unmatched. CDR3 length: 14 residues. The CDR3 protein is CASNLAGVGNEQYF. In DNA form, the CDR3 reads TGTGCCAGCAATCTAGCGGGAGTCGGGAACGAGCAGTACTTC.

V gene TRBV5-1 combines with J gene TRBJ1-4, with 7 bases lining up with TRBD1. J was trimmed by 7 bases and V by 4 bases; bases with no gene match: 10. Germline V gene sequence: CDR1 SGHRS, CDR2 YFSETQ. The CDR3 is 15 residues long. CDR3 in DNA: TGCGCCAGCAGCGAGATAGGGGGCTCAGGTGAAAAACTGTTTTTT. The encoded protein is CASSEIGGSGEKLFF.

This clone was counted once. This chain connects TRBV6-6 to TRBJ2-7; the D gene is possibly TRBD2 (6 bases). The CDR3 consists of 14 residues. The V end lost 5 bases, the J end lost 5 bases, and 16 bases lay between the germline ends. Per germline, CDR1 MNHNY and CDR2 SVGAGI (reference sequence). This chain's CDR3 is CASSRRAFFHEQYF. The DNA for the CDR3 is TGTGCCAGCAGTCGGAGGGCCTTCTTCCACGAGCAGTACTTC.

V gene TRBV5-4 combines with J gene TRBJ2-3; 10 bases are a match to TRBD2. The CDR3 extends over 16 amino acids. In germline, CDR1 is SGHNT, CDR2 YYREEE (reference sequence). The trim removed 3 bases at V and 5 bases at J, leaving 9 bases unmatched. The CDR3, as DNA: TGTGCCAGCAGCTGGGGAGCGGGAGGGGAGAGAGATACGCAGTATTTT. Its translation is CASSWGAGGERDTQYF.

This rearrangement joins TRBV9 to TRBJ2-5; 8 positions agree with TRBD2. V trimming: 3 bases; J trimming: 3 bases; junction bases outside the gene matches: 10. This CDR3 region has 16 residues. Germline CDR1 SGDLS, CDR2 YYNGEE. The CDR3 bases are TGTGCCAGCAGCGGGGGCTTGGGACTAGGGAAAGAGACCCAGTACTTC. It is translated as CASSGGLGLGKETQYF. Based on the CDR3 plus reference TRBV9 and TRBJ2-5, the full variable domain is DSGVTQTPKHLITATGQRVTLRCSPRSGDLSVYWYQQSLDQGLQFLIQYYNGEERAKGNILERFSAQQFPDLHSELNLSSLELGDSALYFCASSGGLGLGKETQYFGPGTRLLVL.

The chain couples TRBV5-1 to TRBJ2-3; maybe TRBD2 (7 bases). V was clipped by 2 bases and J by 4 bases, with 11 bases between them. Germline CDR1 and CDR2: SGHRS and YFSETQ. The CDR3 is made up of 14 amino acids. The CDR3 nucleotides are TGCGCCAGCAGCTTACAGGGAGGGGCAGATACGCAGTATTTT. Residues: CASSLQGGADTQYF.

The chain uses TRBV11-3 and TRBJ2-1; 12 bases match TRBD2. V dropped 8 bases and J dropped 2; count of bases not matched to a gene: 13. Germline loops: CDR1 SGHNT, CDR2 YENEEA. This CDR3 is 18 amino acids long. The CDR3, as DNA: TGTGCCAGCGGGAACCCCACTAGCGGGAGGTTCACCTACAATGAGCAGTTCTTC. The encoded protein is CASGNPTSGRFTYNEQFF.

The rearrangement uses TRBV6-7 and TRBJ2-1; 7 bases agree with TRBD2. TRBV6-7 is known as an ORF, though its function is uncertain. There are 15 residues in the CDR3. V lost 2 bases, J lost 4 bases, and 5 bases stayed unmatched. CDR3 DNA sequence: TGTGCCAGCAGTTACAGGCGGGAGACTTACAATGAGCAGTTCTTC. Encoded protein: CASSYRRETYNEQFF.

The CDR3, as DNA: TGTGCCAGCGTTGTCGGGGTGAACACTGAAGCTTTCTTT. It is translated as CASVVGVNTEAFF. This chain joins TRBV28 and TRBJ1-1; D is unclear. Germline V CDR1 and CDR2: MDHEN, SYDVKM. This CDR3 region has 13 residues. V gave up 8 bases and J gave up 0 bases, with 10 bases separating them. The full variable domain, in which reference TRBV28 and TRBJ1-1 provide the parts outside the CDR3, is DVKVTQSSRYLVKRTGEKVFLECVQDMDHENMFWYRQDPGLGLRLIYFSYDVKMKEKGDIPEGYSVSREKKERFSLILESASTNQTSMYLCASVVGVNTEAFFGQGTRLTVV.

This chain links TRBV10-3 with TRBJ1-2; 7 bases match TRBD1. The CDR3 is 13 residues long. The J segment lost 4 bases and the V segment lost 4 bases, leaving 3 bases of the junction unmatched. The V gene's germline CDR1 is ENHRY and CDR2 SYGVKD. In nucleotides, the CDR3 is TGTGCCATCAGTGGGACAGGAACCTATGGCTACACCTTC. Amino acids: CAISGTGTYGYTF.

The gene calls are TRBV19 and TRBJ1-1; no clear D. The CDR3 sequence is 16 residues long. V dropped 3 bases and J dropped 8 bases, with 22 bases sitting between them. CDR1 is LNHDA and CDR2 is SQIVND in the germline V gene (reference sequence). As DNA, the CDR3 is TGTGCCAGTAGTATGCGTATCGTGACGCCCGATTGGGAAGCTTTCTTT. Translated, it gives CASSMRIVTPDWEAFF.

CDR3 DNA: TGTGCCAGCAGCCCTACAATAGCGGGAGGGCCTGGGTACATTCAGTACTTC. It translates to CASSPTIAGGPGYIQYF. The chain links TRBV11-1 to TRBJ2-4; 11 bases are shared with TRBD2. This CDR3 is 17 amino acids long. Germline CDR1 reads SGHAT; CDR2 reads FQDESV (reference sequence). The V gene end was trimmed by 5 bases and the J gene end by 8 bases; junction bases not matched to a gene: 14.